This T cell receptor (beta chain) was sequenced during a study of T cells in Graves' hyperthyroidism and ophthalmopathy. In the study overall: Staff took peripheral blood when the initial diagnosis was made, before any treatment began. Study-wide points: Blood also showed most of the thyroid clonotypes that were expanded above 0.001.

This CDR3 comprises 16 residues. V shed 0 bases and J shed 1 base, with 10 bases lying between them. Germline lookup yields CDR1 LNHDA and CDR2 SQIVND (reference sequence). From RNA transcripts, TCR beta CDR3 regions were amplified. Initially, a first-round RT-PCR of the TCR CDR3 employed the HTBI primer set. TCRdb re-called the multiplex PCR reads with MiXCR, one entry per CDR3 protein. This sample yields about 290,000 distinct CDR3 sequences, of which approximately 16% are seen a single time; around 35% belongs to the top ten. This clonotype came up a few times. The target antigen is unknown. The specimen was blood. This receptor was taken from a man aged 25 to 45 with Graves' hyperthyroidism. This chain uses TRBV19 with TRBJ1-5; D perhaps matches TRBD1 (6 bases). The DNA of the CDR3 is TGTGCCAGTAGTATAGACCGGACAGAGAGCAATCAGCCCCAGCATTTT. Its protein is CASSIDRTESNQPQHF.